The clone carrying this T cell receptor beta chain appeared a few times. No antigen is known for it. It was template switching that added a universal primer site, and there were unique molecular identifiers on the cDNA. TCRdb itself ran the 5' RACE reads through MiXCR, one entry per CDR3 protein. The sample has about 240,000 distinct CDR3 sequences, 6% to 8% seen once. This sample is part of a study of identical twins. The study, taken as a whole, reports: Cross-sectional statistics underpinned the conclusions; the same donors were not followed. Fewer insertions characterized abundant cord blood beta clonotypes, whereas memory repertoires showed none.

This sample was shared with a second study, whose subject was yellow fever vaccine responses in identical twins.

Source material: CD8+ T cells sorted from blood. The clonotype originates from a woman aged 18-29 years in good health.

Here the CDR3 DNA reads TGTGCCAGCAGCGTAGGGGCAGCTCTCTCCTACGAGCAGTACTTC. Translation gives CASSVGAALSYEQYF. The chain carries TRBV9 and TRBJ2-7, with D uncertain. V was cut by 0 bases and J by 0 bases, with 10 bases left in between. The CDR3 is made up of 15 amino acids. Per germline, CDR1 SGDLS and CDR2 YYNGEE.